Presented here are 3 T cell receptor beta chains from one specimen sequenced in a study of neurological immune-mediated disorders. TCRdb ran MiXCR on the 5' RACE reads and lists one entry per CDR3 protein. The sample has fewer than 20,000 distinct CDR3 sequences, approximately 8.7% seen once. Input material: CD8+ T cells from blood. The receptors come from a man between 45 and 60 years old in good health.

This clonotype was counted at least ten times. This sequence joins TRBV19 and TRBJ2-1, with 10 bases identical to TRBD2. Per germline, CDR1 LNHDA and CDR2 SQIVND (reference sequence). After removal of 5 bases from V and 8 bases from J, the junction contained 3 bases not matched to a gene. The CDR3 runs to 13 residues. CDR3 protein: CASSGTSVHEQFF. CDR3 nucleotides: TGTGCCAGTAGTGGGACTAGCGTCCATGAGCAGTTCTTC. The whole variable domain, filled in from reference TRBV19 and TRBJ2-1, reads DGGITQSPKYLFRKEGQNVTLSCEQNLNHDAMYWYRQDPGQGLRLIYYSQIVNDFQKGDIAEGYSVSREKKESFPLTVTSAQKNPTAFYLCASSGTSVHEQFFGPGTRLTVL.

In its sample, this clonotype was seen many times. This chain links TRBV19 with TRBJ2-1, with TRBD1 matching over 10 bases. Trimming took 6 bases from V and 8 from J; bases not matched to a gene: 7. The V gene's germline CDR1 is LNHDA and CDR2 SQIVND (reference sequence). This CDR3 comprises 14 residues. The CDR3 nucleotides are TGTGCCAGTAGCCCGACAGGGGGCATAGATGAGCAGTTCTTC. Protein: CASSPTGGIDEQFF.

At least ten counts were recorded for this clonotype. V usage is TRBV7-2 and J usage is TRBJ2-4; 12 bases are a match to TRBD1. J lost 2 bases, V lost 3 bases, and 8 bases had no gene match. Germline V gives CDR1 SGHTA, CDR2 FQGNSA. The CDR3 consists of 18 residues. In DNA form, the CDR3 reads TGTGCCAGCAGCTTGCCCCCGGGACAGGGGGCTCCCAAAAACATTCAGTACTTC. It translates to CASSLPPGQGAPKNIQYF.